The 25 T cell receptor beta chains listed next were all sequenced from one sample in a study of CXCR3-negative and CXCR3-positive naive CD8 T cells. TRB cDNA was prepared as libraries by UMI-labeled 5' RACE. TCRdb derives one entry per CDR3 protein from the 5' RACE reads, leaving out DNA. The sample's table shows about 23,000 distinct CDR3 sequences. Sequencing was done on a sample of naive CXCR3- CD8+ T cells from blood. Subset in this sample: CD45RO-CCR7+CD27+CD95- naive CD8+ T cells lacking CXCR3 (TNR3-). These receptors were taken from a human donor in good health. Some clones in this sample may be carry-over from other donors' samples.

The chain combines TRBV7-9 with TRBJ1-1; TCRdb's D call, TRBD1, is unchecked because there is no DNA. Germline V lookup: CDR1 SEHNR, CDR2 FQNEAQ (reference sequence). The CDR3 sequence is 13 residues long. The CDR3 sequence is CASSHRQGAEAFF.

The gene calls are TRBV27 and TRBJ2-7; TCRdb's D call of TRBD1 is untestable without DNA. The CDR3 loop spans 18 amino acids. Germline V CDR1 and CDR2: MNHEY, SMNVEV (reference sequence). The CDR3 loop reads CASSFLPLTGTGTYEQYF.

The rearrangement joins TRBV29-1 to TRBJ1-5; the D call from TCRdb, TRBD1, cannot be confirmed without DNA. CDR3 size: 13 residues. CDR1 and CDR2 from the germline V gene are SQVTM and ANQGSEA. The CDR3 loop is CSVRQGVGQPQHF.

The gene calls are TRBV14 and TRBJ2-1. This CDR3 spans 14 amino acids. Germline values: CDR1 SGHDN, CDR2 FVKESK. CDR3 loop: CASSPRDSYNEQFF.

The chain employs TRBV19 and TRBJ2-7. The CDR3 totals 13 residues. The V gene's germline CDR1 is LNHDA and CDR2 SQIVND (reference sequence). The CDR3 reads CASSIDLGYEQYF.

The CDR3: CASSLSGGGYEQYF. The chain links TRBV27 to TRBJ2-7; as DNA is missing, the TRBD1 call by TCRdb cannot be tested. The CDR3 has 14 residues. Germline assignment: CDR1 MNHEY and CDR2 SMNVEV (reference sequence).

The CDR3 loop reads CATSRETRTHGYTF. The genes are TRBV15 and TRBJ1-2. This CDR3 comprises 14 residues. CDR1 and CDR2 from the germline V gene are LNHNV and YYDKDF (reference sequence).

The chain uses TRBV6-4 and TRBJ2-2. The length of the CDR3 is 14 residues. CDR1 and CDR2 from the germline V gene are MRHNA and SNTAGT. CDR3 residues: CASSERPNTGELFF.

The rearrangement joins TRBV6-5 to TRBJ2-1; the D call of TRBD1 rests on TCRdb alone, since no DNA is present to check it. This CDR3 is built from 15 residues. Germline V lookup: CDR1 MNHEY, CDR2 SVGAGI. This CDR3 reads CASSTGTGVYNEQFF.

The CDR3 is CASSYFTGNEQYF. This chain uses TRBV6-2 or TRBV6-3 with TRBJ2-7; the D call from TCRdb, TRBD1, cannot be confirmed without DNA. The length of the CDR3 is 13 residues. CDR1 and CDR2 from the germline V gene are MNHEY and SVGEGT.

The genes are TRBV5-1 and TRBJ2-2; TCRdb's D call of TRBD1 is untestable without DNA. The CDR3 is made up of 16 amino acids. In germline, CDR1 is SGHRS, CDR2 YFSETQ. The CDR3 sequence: CASSLEGTLNTGELFF. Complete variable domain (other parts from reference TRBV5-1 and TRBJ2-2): KAGVTQTPRYLIKTRGQQVTLSCSPISGHRSVSWYQQTPGQGLQFLFEYFSETQRNKGNFPGRFSGRQFSNSRSEMNVSTLELGDSALYLCASSLEGTLNTGELFFGEGSRLTVL.

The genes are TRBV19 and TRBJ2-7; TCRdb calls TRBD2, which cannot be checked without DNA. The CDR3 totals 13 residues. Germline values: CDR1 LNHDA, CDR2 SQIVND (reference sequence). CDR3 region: CASSIAGGYEQYF. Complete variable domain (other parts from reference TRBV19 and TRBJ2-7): DGGITQSPKYLFRKEGQNVTLSCEQNLNHDAMYWYRQDPGQGLRLIYYSQIVNDFQKGDIAEGYSVSREKKESFPLTVTSAQKNPTAFYLCASSIAGGYEQYFGPGTRLTVT.

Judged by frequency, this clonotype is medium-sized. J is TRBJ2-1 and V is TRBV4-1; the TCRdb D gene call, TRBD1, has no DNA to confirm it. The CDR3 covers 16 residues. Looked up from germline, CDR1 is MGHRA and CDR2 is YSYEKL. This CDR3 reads CASSQEFGARGNEQFF.

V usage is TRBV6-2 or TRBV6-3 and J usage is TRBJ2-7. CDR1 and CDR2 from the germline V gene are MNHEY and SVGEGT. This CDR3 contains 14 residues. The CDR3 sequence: CASMVSFSTYEQYF.

The CDR3 here is CSVEEVLAGQTQYF. The gene calls are TRBV29-1 and TRBJ2-5; TCRdb indicates TRBD2, and absent DNA this call remains unverified. The CDR3 consists of 14 residues. Per the germline V gene, CDR1 is SQVTM and CDR2 is ANQGSEA.

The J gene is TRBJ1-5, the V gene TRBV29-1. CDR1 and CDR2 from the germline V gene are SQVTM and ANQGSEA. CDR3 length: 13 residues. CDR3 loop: CSVSDGYNQPQHF.

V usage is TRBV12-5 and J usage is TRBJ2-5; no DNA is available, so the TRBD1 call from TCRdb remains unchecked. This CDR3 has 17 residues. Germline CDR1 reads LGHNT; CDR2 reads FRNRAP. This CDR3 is CASGFTLGRTYQETQYF.

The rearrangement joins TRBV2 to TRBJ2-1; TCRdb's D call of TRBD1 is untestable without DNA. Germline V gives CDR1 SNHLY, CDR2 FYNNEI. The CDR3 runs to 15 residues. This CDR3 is CASTYGTQLMDEQFF.

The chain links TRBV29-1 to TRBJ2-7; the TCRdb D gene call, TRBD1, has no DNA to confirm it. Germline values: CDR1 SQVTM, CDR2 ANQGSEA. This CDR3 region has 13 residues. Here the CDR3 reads CSVGQGASYEQYF.

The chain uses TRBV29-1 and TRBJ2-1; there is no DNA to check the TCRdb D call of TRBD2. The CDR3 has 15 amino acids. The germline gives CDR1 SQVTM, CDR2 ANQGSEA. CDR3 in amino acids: CSVVGAAGWNNEQFF.

CDR3 protein: CSVEWASGGDVADTQYF. The rearrangement links TRBV29-1 to TRBJ2-3; the TCRdb D gene call, TRBD2, has no DNA to confirm it. Germline V gene data show CDR1 as SQVTM and CDR2 as ANQGSEA. The CDR3 sequence is 17 residues long.

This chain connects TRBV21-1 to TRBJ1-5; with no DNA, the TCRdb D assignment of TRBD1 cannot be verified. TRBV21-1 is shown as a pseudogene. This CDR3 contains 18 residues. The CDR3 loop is CASSKGDPGTLSNQPQHF.

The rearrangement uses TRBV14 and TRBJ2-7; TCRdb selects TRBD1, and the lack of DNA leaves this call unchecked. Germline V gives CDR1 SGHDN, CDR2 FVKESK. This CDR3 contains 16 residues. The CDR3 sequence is CASSHHPGQGVNEQYF. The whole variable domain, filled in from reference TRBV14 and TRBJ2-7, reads EAGVTQFPSHSVIEKGQTVTLRCDPISGHDNLYWYRRVMGKEIKFLLHFVKESKQDESGMPNNRFLAERTGGTYSTLKVQPAELEDSGVYFCASSHHPGQGVNEQYFGPGTRLTVT.

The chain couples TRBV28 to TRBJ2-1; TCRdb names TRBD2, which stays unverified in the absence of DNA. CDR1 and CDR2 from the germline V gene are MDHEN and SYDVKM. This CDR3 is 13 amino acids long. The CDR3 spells CASTGTSYDEQFF.

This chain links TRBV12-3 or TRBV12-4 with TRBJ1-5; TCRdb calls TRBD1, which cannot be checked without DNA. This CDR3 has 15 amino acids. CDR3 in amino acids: CASMWGQGSNQPQHF.